Below, one T cell receptor (beta chain) is given with its context. Libraries were prepared by immunoSEQ multiplex PCR; TCRdb keeps only in-frame clonotypes and omits some of them. Among 40,000 or so clones, roughly 88% were seen once, and the ten largest hold approximately 4%. V lost 0 bases to trimming and J lost 2 bases; unmatched junction nucleotides: 4. Per germline, CDR1 SGHVS and CDR2 FNYEAQ. The CDR3 consists of 16 residues. The sample comes from a study of blood T cell repertoires in COVID-19. About the research overall: T cells, B-cell-depleted T cells, or PBMCs supplied cDNA or gDNA.

This TCR derives from a human donor in a cohort sampled during active COVID-19. V is TRBV7-6 and J is TRBJ1-5, with 7 bases fitting TRBD1. Sequenced material: peripheral blood. CDR3 amino acids: CASSLATGVGNQPQHF. CDR3 nucleotide sequence: TGTGCCAGCAGCTTAGCAACAGGGGTGGGCAATCAGCCCCAGCATTTT.